This T cell receptor beta chain was captured in a study of control samples from healthy donors and cancer patients (dated by TCRdb to 2020 to 2021). With regard to this clone: No cognate antigen has been identified for it. No qualities accompany the bases; no much larger clone lies one base away.

Library construction relied on the immunoSEQ multiplex PCR assay. As stored in TCRdb, this immuneACCESS dataset retains in-frame rearrangements with V and J assigned. A fraction of the clones does not appear; measured against another copy, unresolved V genes explain less than half of the discrepancy, and the remainder lacks a known reason. The sample profile shows 75,000 to 100,000 clones; almost 85% of them were found once. More than 1.5% of the sample is held by the ten biggest clonotypes. Between the V and J ends, shortened by 4 bases and 4 bases respectively, the junction contains 14 bases. Spanning cysteine to phenylalanine, the CDR3 consists of 14 amino acids. Only CDR3 DNA is held: 42 bases, read in frame from base 1. CDR1 is given as SGDLS and CDR2 as YYNGEE, both from the germline V gene.

The specimen sequenced was blood. The chain was built from TRBV9 and TRBJ1-2, and perhaps TRBD1 as D gene, on 6 matching bases. This receptor was taken from a man in his fifties or sixties in good health. The CDR3 amino acid sequence is: CASSPRGGFYGYTF. The nucleotide sequence is TGTGCCAGCAGCCCAAGGGGGGGGTTCTATGGCTACACCTTC.